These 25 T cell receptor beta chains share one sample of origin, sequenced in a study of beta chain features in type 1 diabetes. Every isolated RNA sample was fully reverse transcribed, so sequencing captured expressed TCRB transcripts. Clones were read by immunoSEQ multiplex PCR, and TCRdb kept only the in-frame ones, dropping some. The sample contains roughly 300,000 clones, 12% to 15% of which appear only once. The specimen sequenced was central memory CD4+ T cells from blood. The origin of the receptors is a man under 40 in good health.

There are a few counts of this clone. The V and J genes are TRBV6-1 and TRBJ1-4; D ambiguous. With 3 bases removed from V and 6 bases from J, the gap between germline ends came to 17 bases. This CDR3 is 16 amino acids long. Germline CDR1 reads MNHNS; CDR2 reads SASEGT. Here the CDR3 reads CASSEERTPPDEKLFF. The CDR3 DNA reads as TGTGCCAGCAGTGAGGAACGGACGCCACCCGATGAAAAACTGTTTTTT.

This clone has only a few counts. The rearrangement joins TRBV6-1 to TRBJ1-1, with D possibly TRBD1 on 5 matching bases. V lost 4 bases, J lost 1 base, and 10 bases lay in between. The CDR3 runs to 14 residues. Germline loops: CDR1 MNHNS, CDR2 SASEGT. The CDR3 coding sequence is TGTGCCAGCAGTGCAAAGAGGGGGAACACTGAAGCTTTCTTT. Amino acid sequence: CASSAKRGNTEAFF.

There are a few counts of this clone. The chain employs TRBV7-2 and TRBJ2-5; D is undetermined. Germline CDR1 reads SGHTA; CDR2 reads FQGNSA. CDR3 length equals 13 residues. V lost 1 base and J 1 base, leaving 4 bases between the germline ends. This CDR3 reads CASSLVTQETQYF. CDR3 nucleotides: TGTGCCAGCAGCTTAGTGACCCAAGAGACCCAGTACTTC.

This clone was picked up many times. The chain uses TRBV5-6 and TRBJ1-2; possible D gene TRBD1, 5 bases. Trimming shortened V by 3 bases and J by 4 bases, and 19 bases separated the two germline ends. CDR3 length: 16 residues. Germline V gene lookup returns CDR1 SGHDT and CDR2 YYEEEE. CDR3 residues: CASSSPTRVGVYGYTF. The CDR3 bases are TGTGCCAGCAGCTCCCCGACCAGGGTAGGGGTCTATGGCTACACCTTC.

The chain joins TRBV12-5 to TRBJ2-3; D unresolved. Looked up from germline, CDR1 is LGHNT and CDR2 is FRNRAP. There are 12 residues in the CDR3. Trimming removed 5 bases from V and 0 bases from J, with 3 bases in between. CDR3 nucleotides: TGTGCTAGTGGTCCCAGCACAGATACGCAGTATTTT. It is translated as CASGPSTDTQYF.

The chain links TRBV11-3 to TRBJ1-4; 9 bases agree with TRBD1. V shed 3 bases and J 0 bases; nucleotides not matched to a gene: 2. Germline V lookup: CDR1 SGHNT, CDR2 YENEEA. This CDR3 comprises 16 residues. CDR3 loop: CASSLDRGATNEKLFF. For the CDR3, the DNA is TGTGCCAGCAGCTTGGACAGGGGCGCAACTAATGAAAAACTGTTTTTT.

The CDR3 region has the DNA TGTGCCAGCAGCCAATGGGCGGAGGGGTGGACTGAAGCTTTCTTT. It encodes CASSQWAEGWTEAFF. This chain connects TRBV5-4 to TRBJ1-1, with D possibly TRBD1 on 5 matching bases. From germline, CDR1 is SGHNT and CDR2 YYREEE (reference sequence). The V end lost 4 bases, the J end lost 5 bases, and 18 bases lay between the germline ends. The CDR3 consists of 15 residues.

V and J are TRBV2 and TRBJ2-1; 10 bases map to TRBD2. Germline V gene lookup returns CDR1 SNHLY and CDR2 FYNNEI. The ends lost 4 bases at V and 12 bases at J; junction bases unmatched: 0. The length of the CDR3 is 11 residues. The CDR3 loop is CASSVAGGQFF. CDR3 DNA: TGTGCCAGCAGTGTAGCGGGAGGGCAGTTCTTC.

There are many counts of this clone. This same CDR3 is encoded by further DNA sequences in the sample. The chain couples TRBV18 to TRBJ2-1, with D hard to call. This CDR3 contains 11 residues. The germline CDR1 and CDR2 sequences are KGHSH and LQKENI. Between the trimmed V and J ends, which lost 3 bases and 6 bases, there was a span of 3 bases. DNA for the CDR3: TGTGCCAGCTCACCGAGCAATGAGCAGTTCTTC. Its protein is CASSPSNEQFF.

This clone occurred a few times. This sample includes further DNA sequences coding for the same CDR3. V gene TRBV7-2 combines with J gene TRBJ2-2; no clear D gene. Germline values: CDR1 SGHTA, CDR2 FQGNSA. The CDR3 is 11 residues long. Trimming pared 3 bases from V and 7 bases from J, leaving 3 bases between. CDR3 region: CASSLDGELFF. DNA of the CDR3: TGTGCCAGCAGCTTGGACGGGGAGCTGTTTTTT.

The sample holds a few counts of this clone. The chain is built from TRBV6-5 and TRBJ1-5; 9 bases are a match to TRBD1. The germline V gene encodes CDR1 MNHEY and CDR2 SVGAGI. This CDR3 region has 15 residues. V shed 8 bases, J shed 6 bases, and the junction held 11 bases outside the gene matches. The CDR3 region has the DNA TGTGCCAGCGGACAAGCCGGGACAGGGTCTCAGCCCCAGCATTTT. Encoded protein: CASGQAGTGSQPQHF.

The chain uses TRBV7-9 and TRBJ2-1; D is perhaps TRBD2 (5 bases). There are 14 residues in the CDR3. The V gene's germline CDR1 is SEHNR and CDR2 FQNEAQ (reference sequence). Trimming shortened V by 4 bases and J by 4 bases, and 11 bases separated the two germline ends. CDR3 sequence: CASSSGSPYNEQFF. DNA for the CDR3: TGTGCCAGCAGCTCGGGGTCCCCGTACAATGAGCAGTTCTTC.

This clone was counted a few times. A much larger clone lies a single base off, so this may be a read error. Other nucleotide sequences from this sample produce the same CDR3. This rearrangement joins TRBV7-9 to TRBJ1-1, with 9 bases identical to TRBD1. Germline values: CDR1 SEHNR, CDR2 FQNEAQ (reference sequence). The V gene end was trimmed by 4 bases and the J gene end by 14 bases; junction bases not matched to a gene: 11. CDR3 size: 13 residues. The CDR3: CASSSEGQGAAFF. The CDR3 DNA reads TGTGCCAGCAGCTCAGAGGGACAGGGTGCGGCCTTCTTT.

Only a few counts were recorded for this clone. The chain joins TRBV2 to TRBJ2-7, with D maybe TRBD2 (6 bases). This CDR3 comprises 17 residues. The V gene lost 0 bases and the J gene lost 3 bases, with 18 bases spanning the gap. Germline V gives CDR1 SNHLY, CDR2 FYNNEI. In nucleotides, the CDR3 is TGTGCCAGCAGTGAAGCGCTTCCTGGGACTCTCCGCTACGAGCAGTACTTC. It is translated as CASSEALPGTLRYEQYF.

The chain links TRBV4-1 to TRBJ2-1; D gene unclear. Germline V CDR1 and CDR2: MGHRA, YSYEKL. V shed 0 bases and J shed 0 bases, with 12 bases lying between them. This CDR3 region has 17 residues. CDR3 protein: CASSQEYSSSSYNEQFF. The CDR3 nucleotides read TGCGCCAGCAGCCAAGAGTACAGTTCAAGCTCCTACAATGAGCAGTTCTTC.

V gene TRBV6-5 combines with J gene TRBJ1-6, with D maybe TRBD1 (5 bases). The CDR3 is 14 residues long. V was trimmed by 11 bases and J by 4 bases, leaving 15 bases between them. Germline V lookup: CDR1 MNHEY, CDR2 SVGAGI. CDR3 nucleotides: TGTGCCGCTGGGACCGGTAGATATAATTCACCCCTCCACTTT. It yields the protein CAAGTGRYNSPLHF.

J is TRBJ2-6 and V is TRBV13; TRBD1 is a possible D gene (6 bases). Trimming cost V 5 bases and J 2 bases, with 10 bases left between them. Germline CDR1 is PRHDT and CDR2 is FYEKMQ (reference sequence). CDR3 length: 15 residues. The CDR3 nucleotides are TGTGCCAGCAGCCAGACAGGTACTGGGGCCAACGTCCTGACTTTC. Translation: CASSQTGTGANVLTF.

The CDR3 loop reads CAKSRFNQPQHF. CDR3 nucleotide sequence: TGTGCCAAGTCGAGGTTCAATCAGCCCCAGCATTTT. The chain recombines TRBV6-4 with TRBJ1-5, with no clear D. Germline CDR1 MRHNA, CDR2 SNTAGT. This CDR3 spans 12 amino acids. V lost 10 bases and J lost 3, with 10 bases in between.

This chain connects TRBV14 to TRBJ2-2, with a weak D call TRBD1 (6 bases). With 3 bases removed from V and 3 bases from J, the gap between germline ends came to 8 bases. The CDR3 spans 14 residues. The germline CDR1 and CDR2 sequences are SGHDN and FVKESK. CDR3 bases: TGTGCCAGCAGCCAGGGGGCCCACACCGGGGAGCTGTTTTTT. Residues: CASSQGAHTGELFF.

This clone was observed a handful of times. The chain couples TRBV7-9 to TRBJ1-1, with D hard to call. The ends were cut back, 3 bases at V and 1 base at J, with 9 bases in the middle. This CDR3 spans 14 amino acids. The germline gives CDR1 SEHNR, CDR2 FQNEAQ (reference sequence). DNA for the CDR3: TGTGCCAGCAGCTTGGACCTTTCGAACACTGAAGCTTTCTTT. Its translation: CASSLDLSNTEAFF.

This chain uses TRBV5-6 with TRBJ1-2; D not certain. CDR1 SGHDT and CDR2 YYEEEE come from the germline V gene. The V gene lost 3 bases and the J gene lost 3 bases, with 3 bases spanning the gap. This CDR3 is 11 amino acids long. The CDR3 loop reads CASSSYYGYTF. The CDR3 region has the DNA TGTGCCAGCAGCTCCTACTATGGCTACACCTTC.

The CDR3 sequence: CASSSDNPKNIQYF. The CDR3 coding sequence is TGTGCCAGCAGCTCCGACAACCCCAAAAACATTCAGTACTTC. This chain uses TRBV5-5 with TRBJ2-4, with D unresolved. V was trimmed by 3 bases and J by 2 bases, leaving 9 bases between them. Germline CDR1 is SGHKS and CDR2 is YYEKEE (reference sequence). There are 14 residues in the CDR3.

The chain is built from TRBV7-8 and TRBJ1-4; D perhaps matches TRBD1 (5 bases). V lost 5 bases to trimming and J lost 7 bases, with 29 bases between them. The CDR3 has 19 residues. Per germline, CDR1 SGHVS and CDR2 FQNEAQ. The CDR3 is CASSGGGLFNRARVEKLFF. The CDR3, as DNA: TGTGCCAGCAGCGGGGGGGGATTATTCAATAGAGCGCGGGTTGAAAAACTGTTTTTT.

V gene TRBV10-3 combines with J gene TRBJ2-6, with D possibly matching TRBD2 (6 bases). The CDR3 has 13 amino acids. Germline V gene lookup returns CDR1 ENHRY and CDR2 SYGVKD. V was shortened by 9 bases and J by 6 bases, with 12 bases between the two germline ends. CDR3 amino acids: CAIAGKEANVLTF. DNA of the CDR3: TGTGCCATTGCGGGGAAGGAGGCCAACGTCCTGACTTTC.

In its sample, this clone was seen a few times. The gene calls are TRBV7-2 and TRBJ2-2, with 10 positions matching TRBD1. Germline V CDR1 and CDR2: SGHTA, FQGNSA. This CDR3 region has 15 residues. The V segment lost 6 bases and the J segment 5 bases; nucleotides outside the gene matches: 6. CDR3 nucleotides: TGTGCCAGCAGACTTGACAGGGGGCGGACCGGGGAGCTGTTTTTT. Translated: CASRLDRGRTGELFF.